The clone carrying this T cell receptor beta chain has a handful of counts. The antigen is unknown. The germline V gene has CDR1 DFQATT and CDR2 SNEGSKA (reference sequence). Trimming removed 5 bases at V and 0 bases at J, with 14 bases between. The CDR3 has 15 residues. With a J-beta primer mix and a sample-barcoded 5' primer, a second PCR ran about 7 to 12 cycles. TCRdb re-analysed the 5' RACE reads in MiXCR, keeping a single row per CDR3 protein. The sample shows approximately 1.5 million distinct CDR3 sequences, roughly 32% of them seen only once. It was ten milliliters of peripheral blood that were drawn from each donor. The data derive from a study of blood T cells in healthy people across ages. Study-level findings and limits: One million T cells yielded diversity estimates that were considered underestimates. Diversity of TCR beta correlated strongly with naive T cell percentage.

What was sequenced was blood. This sequence joins TRBV20-1 and TRBJ2-1; D perhaps matches TRBD2 (5 bases). This receptor was taken from a woman younger than 45 in good health. The CDR3 coding sequence is TGCAGTGCTGACCCCTTAGCGAACTCCTACAATGAGCAGTTCTTC. It yields the protein CSADPLANSYNEQFF.